Sequencing of this TCR beta chain was carried out in a study of blood T cells in healthy people across ages. The CDR3 is 14 amino acids. Between the trimmed V and J ends, which lost 5 bases and 1 base, there was a span of 12 bases. Next came a second PCR, run for about 7 to 12 cycles, which used a sample-barcoded 5' primer along with a J-beta primer mix. One entry per CDR3 protein, called by TCRdb with MiXCR from the 5' RACE reads. This table has 700,000 to 950,000 distinct CDR3 sequences, over 45% appearing once. The chain couples TRBV12-3 or TRBV12-4 to TRBJ2-7; no clear D gene. The sequenced sample was blood. This sequence originates from a man aged 25 to 40 in good health. Here the CDR3 reads CASSPTDRSYEQYF. As DNA, the CDR3 is TGTGCCAGCAGTCCAACGGACCGTTCCTACGAGCAGTACTTC.